This T cell receptor (beta chain) was captured in a study of OX40 agonist ivuxolimab in advanced cancers. Study details: Checkpoint inhibitors had been given previously to 40% of patients. Findings and limits, study-wide: In CD8+ T cells, expanded clones were on average more numerous than in CD4+. Among the lowest peripheral clonal expansion occurred in 0.1-3.0 mg/kg partial responders.

For this clone: Its antigen is as yet unknown.

Libraries were prepared by immunoSEQ multiplex PCR; TCRdb keeps only in-frame clonotypes and omits some of them. This sample carries around 70,000 clones, 65% to 90% of them seen once, and the ten largest clones take more than 0.45%. The CDR3 has 15 residues. CDR1 is SGHVS, CDR2 FQNEAQ, per germline. Trimming cost V 4 bases and J 4 bases, with 13 bases left between them. This specimen consisted of CD4+ or CD8+ T cells sorted from blood, obtained in a trial of the OX40 agonist ivuxolimab. The origin of this receptor is an adult with an advanced solid tumor such as melanoma, head and neck, liver or kidney cancer. This chain links TRBV7-8 with TRBJ1-4; D ambiguous. CDR3 DNA: TGTGCCAGCAGCTCCAGGACGGCAAGTAATGAAAAACTGTTTTTT. It translates to CASSSRTASNEKLFF.